This T cell receptor (beta chain) emerged from a study of cytomegalovirus exposure and HLA in healthy donors (TCRdb year 2017). For the study in its entirety: An earlier analysis of roughly 570 of the donors reported 276 Gb of sequence data and 100 million to 120 million unique TCR beta sequences obtained from some 170 million T cells. An early release covering about 600 HLA-typed donors comprised 250 to 350 gigabases of sequencing data and approximately 85 million unique TCR sequences. Of the approximately 400 genotyped donors, over 70% fell in the genetic ancestry cluster associated with self-reported Caucasian donors. The study aimed to test whether cataloging public T cell receptors could reveal signatures of past pathogen exposure. Using immunosequencing, the study profiled T cell repertoires from about 650 subjects and related those repertoires to cytomegalovirus serostatus. Besides the first cohort of more than 650 subjects, a separate validation cohort made up of over 95 different subjects was used. High-throughput TCR immunosequencing, statistical association of individual TCRs with disease status, and machine learning were combined to predict cytomegalovirus infection status. A later analysis re-analyzed previously published TCR beta repertoires from 650 to 800 donors and added high-resolution HLA genotyping to study TCR occurrence patterns. Rather than drawing on any new phenotypic data, the later analysis identified candidate immune exposures from TCR beta sequences and the way those sequences occurred across donors. In an earlier analysis of a few hundred of the donors, high-throughput TCR beta sequencing was used to judge whether each TCR beta V gene segment behaved as functional or pseudogenic. Donor age, sex, ethnicity and CMV serostatus were collected together with the repertoire data. A later genetic analysis took genome-wide SNP genotypes for about three fifths of the 666 donors and used that subset as a discovery cohort. All discovery cohort repertoires had been generated using a single sequencing platform. Both class I and class II loci were covered by HLA typing, at four-digit resolution. The number of typed donors differed by locus: about 620-640 for A, B, C, DRB1 and DQB1; some 500 for DQA1; 606 for DPA1; and roughly 470 for DPB1. A handful of DR-DQ haplotypes were treated as single units for association and clustering because of strong linkage in the cohort. Among 300 to 500 genotyped donors of the cohort, an average of around 240,000 unique TCR beta nucleotide sequences was sequenced per donor, of which 15% to 20% were non-productive.

Study-wide conclusions, independent of this receptor: Three of the identified cytomegalovirus-associated TCR beta chains were confirmed in vitro to be specific for cytomegalovirus antigens. A later analysis found that HLA-associated TCR beta chains were more clonally expanded and had lower generation probabilities than equally common non-associated chains. Only TCR beta chains were sequenced in this cohort, and the absence of alpha or paired-chain data limited detectable features. The authors suggested that the approach could potentially be generalized to other disease states and immunological phenotypes. An association between a missense DCLRE1C variant and V-gene and J-gene trimming of TCR beta chains was found in a later genetic analysis and replicated in an independent cohort. CMV serostatus was the only immune exposure information available for the cohort. HLA typing was unavailable for some donors at each locus, so association tests used only the typed subset. A later analysis reported that several top co-occurrence clusters appeared linked to parvovirus B19, influenza, CMV and Epstein-Barr virus. While some public TCRs were present in many individuals, most TCR sequences turned up only very rarely across donors. In the study, 150 to 200 TCR beta chains were listed as associated with cytomegalovirus. The earlier analysis of 587 of the donors excluded 15 to 20 rarely observed V segments, including chromosome 9 orphons, because counts were too low. Broadly in line with IMGT annotations, most TCR beta V segments showed up in productive rearrangements about 87% or about 30% of the time in an earlier analysis of several hundred of the donors. A further reported finding was that TCR beta sequences accurately predicted the HLA-A and HLA-B alleles for most subjects in the first cohort. Sequencing depth was assumed to be roughly uniform across donors in the presence/absence analyses, though that assumption may not hold. In both the original and validation cohorts, the classifier was reported to diagnose cytomegalovirus status with high specificity and sensitivity. When HLA alleles, especially DR and DQ, strongly co-occurred, attributing TCR associations to individual alleles was difficult. A later analysis found that TCR association rates varied across HLA loci, with DRB1 alleles showing the most associated TCRs and HLA-C alleles the fewest. Correlated functional status among segregating V segments might be attributable to linkage disequilibrium, but an unknown experimental factor could not be ruled out. Because the 87-base-pair reads could not distinguish some IMGT-functional V segments, including TRBV6-2 and TRBV6-3, those segments were excluded. Specific HLA alleles were associated with more than 15,000 TCR beta sequences at a false discovery rate of 0.05 in a later analysis. According to a later genetic analysis, donors in an Asian-associated ancestry cluster had fewer N-insertions in productive TCRs than the approximately 650-donor mean. A group of highly shared sequence variants was considered likely to be a technical artifact of the sequencing pipeline. In a later analysis, most CMV-associated TCR beta chains were found to appear HLA-restricted, with HLA associations seemingly driven largely by CMV exposure.

Ends trimmed: V by 3 bases, J by 5 bases; bases unmatched to a gene: 8. The CDR3 runs 16 amino acids, cysteine and phenylalanine included. Only CDR3 DNA remains: 48 bases, in frame from the first base. Reading the germline V gene (reference sequence) gives CDR1 MNHEY and CDR2 SMNVEV. On this clone itself: Its target antigen remains unknown. No much larger clonotype is one base removed from it; base qualities were not supplied.

Preparation of the library involved the immunoSEQ multiplex PCR assay. For the multiplex PCR, a mixture combining 60 forward primers for TCR Vbeta segments and 13 reverse primers for TCR Jbeta segments was used. The CDR3 region of rearranged TCR beta genes was amplified from genomic DNA by a multiplex PCR assay. On the Illumina HiSeq System, the amplified TCR beta libraries were sequenced as 87-base-pair reads. The source study handled its data this way. A later analysis tallied roughly 80 million unique TCR beta chains across the 666 repertoires, and about 10 million of those chains were shared by two or more donors. Raw reads were error-corrected and collapsed into unique sequences by a nearest-neighbor algorithm in which closely related sequences were merged to remove PCR and sequencing errors. To assign V, D and J gene segments, CDR3 sequences were aligned to IMGT reference sequences. For a sequence to be retained, at least a six-nucleotide match to both a V gene segment and a J gene segment was required. A rearrangement counted as productive if the CDR3 had no stop codons and remained in frame with V and J, and every other rearrangement counted as non-productive. CDR3 was defined by IMGT convention, running from the second conserved V-encoded cysteine to the conserved J-encoded phenylalanine. The earlier analysis of about 640 of the donors excluded any sequence lacking an unambiguous match to a single V gene segment. An earlier analysis of fewer than 650 of the donors classified V segments as functional when productive rearrangements were above 56.7% and as segregating when the standard deviation between donors was above 5%. A statistical classification framework was built to diagnose cytomegalovirus status from the catalog of TCR beta chain sequences. In a later analysis, TCR nucleotide sequences were compared against IMGT/GENE-DB human TR gene sequences so that V and J genes could be assigned. The TCRdist pipeline was used in a later analysis to assign CDR3 sequences and most-parsimonious VDJ recombination scenarios. In a later analysis, each TCR beta chain was defined by its CDR3 amino acid sequence together with its V-gene family, and reads lacking a unique V-gene family were excluded. As a way to deal with suspected cross-contamination and a sequencing artifact, a later analysis dropped roughly 620 nucleotide sequences that were highly shared and had low generation probability. In a later analysis, a clonal expansion index for each public chain was calculated from normalized within-repertoire ranks of inferred template counts. In a later analysis, generation probabilities were computed with a VDJ recombination model fitted to out-of-frame rearrangements, and the resulting probabilities were checked against IGoR. Hypergeometric tests were used in a later analysis to score TCR-TCR, TCR-HLA and TCR-CMV co-occurrence, with a repertoire-size bias correction applied to the TCR pairs. False discovery rates were estimated in a later analysis by permuting HLA or CMV assignments 20 times. A later analysis grouped co-occurring TCRs with DBSCAN, adding TCRdist sequence similarity when clustering within HLA-allele-positive subsets. For co-occurrence clustering, repertoires with fewer than 30,000 or more than 120,000 public chains were excluded, along with about five repertoires with anomalous nucleotide sharing. TCRdb provides this immuneACCESS table in a form limited to in-frame rearrangements. Some clones are lacking; in checked studies, under half of them reflect an unresolved V gene, and why the rest are absent is not known. Clonal size and the V and J genes are those of that table, whereas D and trimming came from the DNA. This sample comprises around 150,000 clones, 76% of them detected only once. Around 1.5% of the sample rests with the top ten.

The cohort was made up of around 720 healthy bone marrow donors. Cohort members were all nominally healthy when sampled, although unrecorded immune exposures were likely present. The donor tested CMV seronegative and was one of the 352 seronegative cohort members. A peripheral blood sample was collected from each donor, and TCR beta sequencing was performed on peripheral blood mononuclear cells. The Qiagen DNeasy Blood Extraction Kit was used to extract genomic DNA from the blood cell samples. The sequence came from a man aged 55-75 years in good health and CMV-seronegative. Recombination joined TRBV27 with TRBJ1-5, with 9 middle bases fitting TRBD1. Sequencing was done on a sample of PBMCs. The CDR3 is CASSFSPGQGHQPQHF. The DNA reads TGTGCCAGCAGTTTCTCCCCGGGACAGGGCCATCAGCCCCAGCATTTT.